Listed below are T cell receptor beta chains from one sample, sequenced in a study of cytomegalovirus exposure and HLA in healthy donors. Sequencing used immunoSEQ multiplex PCR; TCRdb keeps in-frame clones, though not all of them. This table has tens of thousands of clones, 70% to 80% appearing once. The sequencing input was PBMCs. These receptors were obtained from a man younger than 35 in good health and CMV-seropositive. Both conserved end residues are part of each CDR3. D genes are given only for firm matches. Clone size appears in some rows only: once, few, many, or a class for an expanded clone.

>once|TRBD2|TRBV4-2|TRBJ2-7
CASSLPKAGGNYEQYF
TGTGCCAGCAGCCTCCCCAAAGCGGGAGGGAACTACGAGCAGTACTTC
>-|-|TRBV18|TRBJ1-5
CASSPASTNQPQHF
TGTGCCAGCTCACCCGCGAGTACCAATCAGCCCCAGCATTTT
>-|TRBD1|TRBV6-5|TRBJ1-1
CASSRTGVPEAFF
TGTGCCAGCAGCCGCACAGGGGTCCCTGAAGCTTTCTTT
>-|-|TRBV10-3|TRBJ1-5
CAISGEGGTYNQPQHF
TGTGCCATCAGTGGGGAGGGGGGGACCTACAATCAGCCCCAGCATTTT
>-|TRBD1|TRBV30|TRBJ1-5
CAWSVGTVNQPQHF
TGTGCCTGGAGTGTTGGGACAGTTAATCAGCCCCAGCATTTT
>once|TRBD1|TRBV29-1|TRBJ1-2
CSVEQGAYGYTF
TGCAGCGTTGAACAGGGGGCCTATGGCTACACCTTC
>few|-|TRBV30|TRBJ2-4
CAWSVSTKNIQYF
TGTGCCTGGAGTGTTAGTACCAAAAACATTCAGTACTTC
>-|-|TRBV6-5|TRBJ2-5
CASIPLDGKETQYF
TGTGCCAGCATCCCCCTTGACGGGAAAGAGACCCAGTACTTC
>few|TRBD2|TRBV29-1|TRBJ2-3
CSVASVSGGADTQYF
TGCAGCGTTGCGTCGGTTAGCGGGGGGGCGGATACGCAGTATTTT
>-|TRBD2|TRBV6-1|TRBJ2-3
CASFSGWGDTQYF
TGTGCCAGCTTTAGCGGGTGGGGAGATACGCAGTATTTT
>-|-|TRBV2|TRBJ2-4
CASSETWDTGLAKNIQYF
TGTGCCAGCAGTGAAACCTGGGATACAGGGCTAGCCAAAAACATTCAGTACTTC
>-|TRBD1|TRBV9|TRBJ1-2
CASSVGGQESNYGYTF
TGTGCCAGCAGCGTAGGTGGACAGGAATCTAACTATGGCTACACCTTC
>-|-|TRBV7-2|TRBJ1-2
CASSLSTGDGYTF
TGTGCCAGCAGCTTATCGACCGGGGATGGCTACACCTTC
>-|-|TRBV9|TRBJ2-2
CASSVQGNTGELFF
TGTGCCAGCAGCGTACAGGGCAACACCGGGGAGCTGTTTTTT
>-|-|TRBV30|TRBJ2-5
CAWSLNRETQYF
TGTGCCTGGAGCCTAAATCGAGAGACCCAGTACTTC